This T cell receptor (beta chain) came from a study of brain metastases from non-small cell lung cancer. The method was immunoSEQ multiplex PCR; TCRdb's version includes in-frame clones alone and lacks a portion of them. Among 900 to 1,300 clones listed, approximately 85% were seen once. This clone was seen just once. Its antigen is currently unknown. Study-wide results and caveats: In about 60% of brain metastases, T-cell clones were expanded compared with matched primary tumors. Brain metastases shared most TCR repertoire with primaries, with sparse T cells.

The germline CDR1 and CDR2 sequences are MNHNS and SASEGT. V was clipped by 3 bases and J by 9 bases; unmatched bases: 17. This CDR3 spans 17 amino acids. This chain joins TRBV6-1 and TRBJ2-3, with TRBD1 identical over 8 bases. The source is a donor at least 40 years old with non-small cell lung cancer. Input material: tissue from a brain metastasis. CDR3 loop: CASSETLGQGAHSTQYF. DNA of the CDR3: TGTGCCAGCAGTGAGACATTAGGACAGGGAGCCCACTCGACGCAGTATTTT.